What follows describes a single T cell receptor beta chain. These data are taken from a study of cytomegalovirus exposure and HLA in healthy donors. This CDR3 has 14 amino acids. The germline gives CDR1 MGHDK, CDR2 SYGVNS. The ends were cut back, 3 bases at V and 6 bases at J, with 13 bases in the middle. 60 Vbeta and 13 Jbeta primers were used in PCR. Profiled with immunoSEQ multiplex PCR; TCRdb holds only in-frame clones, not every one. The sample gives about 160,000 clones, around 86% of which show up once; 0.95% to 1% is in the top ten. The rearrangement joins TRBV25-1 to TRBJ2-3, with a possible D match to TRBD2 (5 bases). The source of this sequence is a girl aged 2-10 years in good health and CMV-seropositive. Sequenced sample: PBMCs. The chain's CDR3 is CASSDPGIVDTQYF. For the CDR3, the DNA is TGTGCCAGCAGTGACCCGGGGATCGTGGATACGCAGTATTTT.